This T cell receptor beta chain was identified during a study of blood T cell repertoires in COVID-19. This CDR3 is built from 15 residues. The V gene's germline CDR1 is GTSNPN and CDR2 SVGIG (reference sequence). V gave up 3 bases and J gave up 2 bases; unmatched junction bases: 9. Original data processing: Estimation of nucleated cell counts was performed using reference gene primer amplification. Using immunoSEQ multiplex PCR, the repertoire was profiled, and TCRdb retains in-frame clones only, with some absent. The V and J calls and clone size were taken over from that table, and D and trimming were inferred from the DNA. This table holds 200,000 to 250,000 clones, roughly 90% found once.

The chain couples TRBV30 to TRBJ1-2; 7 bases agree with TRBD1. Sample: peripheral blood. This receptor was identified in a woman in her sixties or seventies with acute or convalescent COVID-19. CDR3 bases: TGTGCCTGGAGGACCCTCAGGGGGGTAAACTATGGCTACACCTTC. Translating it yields CAWRTLRGVNYGYTF. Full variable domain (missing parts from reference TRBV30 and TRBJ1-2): SQTIHQWPATLVQPVGSPLSLECTVEGTSNPNLYWYRQAAGRGLQLLFYSVGIGQISSEVPQNLSASRPQDRQFILSSKKLLLSDSGFYLCAWRTLRGVNYGYTFGSGTRLTVV.